This TCR beta chain is drawn from a study of human T cells and chemical hapten exposure. Across the study: TCR yields per sample varied, mainly owing to small pooled library volume differences.

The library tagged each cDNA molecule with unique molecular identifiers. TCRdb reprocessed the 5' RACE reads via MiXCR and lists one record per CDR3 protein. The table lists 150,000 or so distinct CDR3 sequences, 3.5% to 5% of them singletons. This clonotype was counted between two and nine times. Total RNA was extracted from unfractionated whole blood. V gave up 5 bases and J gave up 2 bases, with 16 bases separating them. There are 15 residues in the CDR3. CDR1 and CDR2 (germline): SGHNT, YYREEE (reference sequence). The receptor was isolated from a female donor in good health. The J gene is TRBJ2-5, the V gene TRBV5-4, with D tentatively TRBD1 or TRBD2 (6 bases each). CDR3 nucleotide sequence: TGTGCCAGCAGTCCCCTCCGGGGGCAACAAGAGACCCAGTACTTC. Protein sequence: CASSPLRGQQETQYF.